This T cell receptor (beta chain) comes out of a study of blood T cell repertoires in COVID-19. Turning to the study itself: Samples representing acute and convalescent COVID-19 were sourced from the United States, Italy and Spain. T cells, B-cell-depleted T cells, or PBMCs supplied cDNA or gDNA.

V was clipped by 5 bases and J by 0 bases; unmatched bases: 4. Germline V gene sequence: CDR1 SEHNR, CDR2 FQNEAQ (reference sequence). This CDR3 is built from 17 residues. As originally analysed: Cell counts per sample came from amplifying reference gene primers. Produced via immunoSEQ multiplex PCR; TCRdb's table is partial and in-frame only. Clone size and V and J calls were adopted from that table, with D and trimming inferred from the DNA. This table has 30,000 to 45,000 clones, 87% appearing once. The gene calls are TRBV7-9 and TRBJ2-2; 12 bases agree with TRBD2. The sample taken for sequencing was peripheral blood. This clonotype was obtained from a human donor in a cohort sampled during active COVID-19. The CDR3 loop reads CASSTPSGGANTGELFF. CDR3 nucleotides: TGTGCCAGCAGCACGCCTAGCGGGGGGGCGAACACCGGGGAGCTGTTTTTT.